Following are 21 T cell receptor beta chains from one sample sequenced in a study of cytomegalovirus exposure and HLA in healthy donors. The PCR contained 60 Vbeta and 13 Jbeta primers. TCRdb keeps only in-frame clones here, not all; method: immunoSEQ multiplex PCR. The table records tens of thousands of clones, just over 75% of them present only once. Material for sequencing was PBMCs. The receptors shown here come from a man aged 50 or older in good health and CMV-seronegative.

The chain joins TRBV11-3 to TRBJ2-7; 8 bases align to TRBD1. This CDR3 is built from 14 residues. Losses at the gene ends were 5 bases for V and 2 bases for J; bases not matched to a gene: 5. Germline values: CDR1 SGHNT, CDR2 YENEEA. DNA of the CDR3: TGTGCCAGCAGCCCGTGGGACAGGCCCTACGAGCAGTACTTC. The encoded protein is CASSPWDRPYEQYF.

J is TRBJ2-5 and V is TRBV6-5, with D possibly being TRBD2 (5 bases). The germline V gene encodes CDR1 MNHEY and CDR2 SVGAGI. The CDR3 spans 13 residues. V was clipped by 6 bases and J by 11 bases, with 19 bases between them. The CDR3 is CASRDGRRVEQYF. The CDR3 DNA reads TGTGCCAGCAGGGACGGACGGCGGGTAGAGCAGTACTTC.

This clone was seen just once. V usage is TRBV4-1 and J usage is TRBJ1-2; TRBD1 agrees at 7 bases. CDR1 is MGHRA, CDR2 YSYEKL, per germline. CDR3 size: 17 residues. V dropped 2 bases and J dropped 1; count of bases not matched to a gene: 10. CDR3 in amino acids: CASSQPGQLVINYGYTF. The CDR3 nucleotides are TGCGCCAGCAGCCAACCGGGACAGCTAGTTATTAACTATGGCTACACCTTC.

CDR3 in DNA: TGTGCCGGCCGGGGACAGGGGCTGGAGACCCAGTACTTC. Its translation is CAGRGQGLETQYF. V usage is TRBV2 and J usage is TRBJ2-5, with 10 nucleotides matching TRBD1. The CDR3 spans 13 residues. The V gene's germline CDR1 is SNHLY and CDR2 FYNNEI. With 11 bases clipped from V and 5 bases from J, the junction kept 8 bases outside the gene matches. The full variable domain, in which reference TRBV2 and TRBJ2-5 provide the parts outside the CDR3, is EPEVTQTPSHQVTQMGQEVILRCVPISNHLYFYWYRQILGQKVEFLVSFYNNEISEKSEIFDDQFSVERPDGSNFTLKIRSTKLEDSAMYFCAGRGQGLETQYFGPGTRLLVL.

CDR3: CSVDQHNTEAFF. The CDR3 DNA reads TGCAGCGTTGACCAACACAACACTGAAGCTTTCTTT. This chain links TRBV29-1 with TRBJ1-1; the D is unclear. Trimming removed 3 bases from V and 2 bases from J, with 7 bases in between. CDR3 length equals 12 residues. Germline V gene data show CDR1 as SQVTM and CDR2 as ANQGSEA. Complete variable domain (other parts from reference TRBV29-1 and TRBJ1-1): SAVISQKPSRDICQRGTSLTIQCQVDSQVTMMFWYRQQPGQSLTLIATANQGSEATYESGFVIDKFPISRPNLTFSTLTVSNMSPEDSSIYLCSVDQHNTEAFFGQGTRLTVV.

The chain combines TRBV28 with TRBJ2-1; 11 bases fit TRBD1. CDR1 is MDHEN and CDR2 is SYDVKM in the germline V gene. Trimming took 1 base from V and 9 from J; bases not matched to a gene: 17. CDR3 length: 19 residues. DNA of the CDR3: TGTGCCAGCAGTTTATTCTTCGTGAGCCTTCGGACAGGGGGCAGTGAGCAGTTCTTC. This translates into CASSLFFVSLRTGGSEQFF.

CDR3 in DNA: TGTGCCAGTAGTCGACGGGAGGGCCCTTACGAGCAGTACTTC. Amino acids: CASSRREGPYEQYF. This chain links TRBV19 with TRBJ2-7; TRBD2 matches 8 bases. Trimming removed 5 bases from V and 4 bases from J; junction bases left unmatched: 7. There are 14 residues in the CDR3. Germline V CDR1 and CDR2: LNHDA, SQIVND (reference sequence).

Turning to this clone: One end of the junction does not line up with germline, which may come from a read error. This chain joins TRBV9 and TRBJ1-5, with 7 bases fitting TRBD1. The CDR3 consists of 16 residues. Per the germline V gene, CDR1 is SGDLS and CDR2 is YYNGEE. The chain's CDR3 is CASSNPEGQSKQPQHF. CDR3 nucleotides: TGTGCCAGCAGCAACCCGGAGGGACAGAGCAAACAGCCCCAGCATTTT.

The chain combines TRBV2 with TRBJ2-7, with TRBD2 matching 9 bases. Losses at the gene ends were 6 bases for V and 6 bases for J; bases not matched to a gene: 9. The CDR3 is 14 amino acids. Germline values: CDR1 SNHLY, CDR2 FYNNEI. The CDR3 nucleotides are TGTGCCAGCAGGGTGCGGGAGGGCCTCAGCGAGCAGTACTTC. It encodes CASRVREGLSEQYF.

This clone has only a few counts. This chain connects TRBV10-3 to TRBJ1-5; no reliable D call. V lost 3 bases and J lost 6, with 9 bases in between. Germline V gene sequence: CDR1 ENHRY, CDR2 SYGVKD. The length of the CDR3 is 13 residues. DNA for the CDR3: TGTGCCATCAGTGAAACTCACGGTCAGCCCCAGCATTTT. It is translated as CAISETHGQPQHF.

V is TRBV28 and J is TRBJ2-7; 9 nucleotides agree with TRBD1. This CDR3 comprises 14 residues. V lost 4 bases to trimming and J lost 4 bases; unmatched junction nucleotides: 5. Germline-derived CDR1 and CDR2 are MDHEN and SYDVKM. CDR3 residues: CASSSDRGVYEQYF. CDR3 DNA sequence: TGTGCCAGCAGTTCAGACAGGGGGGTTTACGAGCAGTACTTC. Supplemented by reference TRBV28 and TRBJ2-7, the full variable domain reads DVKVTQSSRYLVKRTGEKVFLECVQDMDHENMFWYRQDPGLGLRLIYFSYDVKMKEKGDIPEGYSVSREKKERFSLILESASTNQTSMYLCASSSDRGVYEQYFGPGTRLTVT.

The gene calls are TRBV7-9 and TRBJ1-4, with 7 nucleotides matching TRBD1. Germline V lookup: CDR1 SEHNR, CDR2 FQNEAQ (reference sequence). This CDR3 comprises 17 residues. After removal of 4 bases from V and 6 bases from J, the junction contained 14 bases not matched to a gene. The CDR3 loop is CASSSGGPTGFDEKLFF. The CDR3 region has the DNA TGTGCCAGCAGCTCAGGGGGGCCTACAGGGTTTGATGAAAAACTGTTTTTT.

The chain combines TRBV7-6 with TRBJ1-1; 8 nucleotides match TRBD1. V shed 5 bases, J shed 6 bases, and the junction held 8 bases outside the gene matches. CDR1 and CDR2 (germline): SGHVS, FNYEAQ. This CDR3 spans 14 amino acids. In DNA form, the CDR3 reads TGTGCCAGCAGCCTCCGGACAGGGAAGGCTGAAGCTTTCTTT. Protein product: CASSLRTGKAEAFF.

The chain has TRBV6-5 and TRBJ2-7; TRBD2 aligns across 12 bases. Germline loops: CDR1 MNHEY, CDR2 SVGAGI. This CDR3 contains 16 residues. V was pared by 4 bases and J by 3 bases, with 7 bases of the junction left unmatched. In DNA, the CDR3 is TGTGCCAGCAGTTCCGGACTAGCGGGAACCAACTACGAGCAGTACTTC. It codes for CASSSGLAGTNYEQYF.

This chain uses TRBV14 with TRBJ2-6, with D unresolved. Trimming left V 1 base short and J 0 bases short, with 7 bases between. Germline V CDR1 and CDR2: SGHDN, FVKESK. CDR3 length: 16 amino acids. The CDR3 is CASSQGSYSGANVLTF. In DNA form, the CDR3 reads TGTGCCAGCAGCCAAGGGAGCTACTCTGGGGCCAACGTCCTGACTTTC.

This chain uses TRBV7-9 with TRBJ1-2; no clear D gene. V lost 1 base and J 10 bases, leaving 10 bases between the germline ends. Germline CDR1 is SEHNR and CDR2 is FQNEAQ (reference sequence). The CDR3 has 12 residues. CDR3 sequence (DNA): TGTGCCAGCAGCTTAGTTTACGGGTACTACACCTTC. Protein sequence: CASSLVYGYYTF.

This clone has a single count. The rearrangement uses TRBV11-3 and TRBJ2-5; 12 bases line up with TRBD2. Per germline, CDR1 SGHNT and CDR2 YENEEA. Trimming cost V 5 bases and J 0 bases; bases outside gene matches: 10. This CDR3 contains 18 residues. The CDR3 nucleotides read TGTGCCAGCAGCCGAGGAGCGCTAGCGGGGGGGTACCAAGAGACCCAGTACTTC. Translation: CASSRGALAGGYQETQYF.

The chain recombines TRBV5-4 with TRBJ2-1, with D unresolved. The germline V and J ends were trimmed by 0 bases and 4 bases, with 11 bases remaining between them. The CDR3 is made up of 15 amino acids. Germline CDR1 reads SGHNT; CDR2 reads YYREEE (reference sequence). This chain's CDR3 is CASSLGLLPYNEQFF. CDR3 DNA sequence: TGTGCCAGCAGCTTGGGACTTTTACCTTACAATGAGCAGTTCTTC.

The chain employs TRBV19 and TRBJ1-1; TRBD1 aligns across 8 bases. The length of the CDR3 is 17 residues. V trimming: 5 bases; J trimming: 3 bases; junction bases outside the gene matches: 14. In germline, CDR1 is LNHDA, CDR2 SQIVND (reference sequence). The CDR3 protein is CASSSAHRGGPHTEAFF. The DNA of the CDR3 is TGTGCCAGTAGTTCGGCCCACAGGGGGGGACCTCACACTGAAGCTTTCTTT.

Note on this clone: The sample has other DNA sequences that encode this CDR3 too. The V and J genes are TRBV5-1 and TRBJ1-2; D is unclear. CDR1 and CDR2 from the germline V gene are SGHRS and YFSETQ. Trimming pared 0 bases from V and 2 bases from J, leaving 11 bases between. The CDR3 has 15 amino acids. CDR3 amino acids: CASSLAVTGNYGYTF. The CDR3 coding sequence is TGCGCCAGCAGCTTGGCCGTTACGGGAAACTATGGCTACACCTTC.

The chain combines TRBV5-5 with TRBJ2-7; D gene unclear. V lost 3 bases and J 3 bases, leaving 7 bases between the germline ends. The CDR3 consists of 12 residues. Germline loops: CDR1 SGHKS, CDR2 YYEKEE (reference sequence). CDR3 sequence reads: CASSSTDYEQYF. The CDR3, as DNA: TGTGCCAGCAGCTCTACAGACTACGAGCAGTACTTC.